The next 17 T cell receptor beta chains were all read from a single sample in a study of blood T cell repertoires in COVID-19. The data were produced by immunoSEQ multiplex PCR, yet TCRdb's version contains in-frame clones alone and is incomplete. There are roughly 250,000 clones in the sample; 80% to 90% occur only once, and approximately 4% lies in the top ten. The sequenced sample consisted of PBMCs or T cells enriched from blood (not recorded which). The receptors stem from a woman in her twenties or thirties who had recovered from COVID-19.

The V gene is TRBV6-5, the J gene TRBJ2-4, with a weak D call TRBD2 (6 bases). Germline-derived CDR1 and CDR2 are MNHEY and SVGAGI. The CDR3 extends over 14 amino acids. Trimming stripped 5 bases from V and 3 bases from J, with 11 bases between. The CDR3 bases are TGTGCCAGCAGTCCGGGACTTCACAAAAACATTCAGTACTTC. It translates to CASSPGLHKNIQYF.

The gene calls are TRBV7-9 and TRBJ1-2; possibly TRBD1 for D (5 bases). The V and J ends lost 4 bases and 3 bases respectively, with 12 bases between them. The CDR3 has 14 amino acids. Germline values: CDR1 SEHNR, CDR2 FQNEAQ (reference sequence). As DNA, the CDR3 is TGTGCCAGCAGCTCCACACCGGGGGACTATGGCTACACCTTC. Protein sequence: CASSSTPGDYGYTF.

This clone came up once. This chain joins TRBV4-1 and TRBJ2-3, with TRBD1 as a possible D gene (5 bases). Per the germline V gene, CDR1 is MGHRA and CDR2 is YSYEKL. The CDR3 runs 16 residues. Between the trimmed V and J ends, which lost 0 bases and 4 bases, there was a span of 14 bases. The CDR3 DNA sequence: TGCGCCAGCAGCCAAGATCGGGCAGGGCCGCCAGATACGCAGTATTTT. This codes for CASSQDRAGPPDTQYF.

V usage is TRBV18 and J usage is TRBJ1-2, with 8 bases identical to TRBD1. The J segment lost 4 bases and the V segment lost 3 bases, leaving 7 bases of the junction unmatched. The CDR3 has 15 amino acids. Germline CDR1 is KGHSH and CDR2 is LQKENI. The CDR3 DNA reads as TGTGCCAGCTCACCCGGACAGGGAGTCGGCTATGGCTACACCTTC. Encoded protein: CASSPGQGVGYGYTF.

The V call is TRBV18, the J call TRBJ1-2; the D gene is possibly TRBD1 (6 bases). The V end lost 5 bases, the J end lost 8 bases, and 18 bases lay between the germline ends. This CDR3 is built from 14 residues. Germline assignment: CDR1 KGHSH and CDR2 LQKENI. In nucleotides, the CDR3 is TGTGCCAGCTCATTTGGCGGGGGCCCAGGGGGCTACACCTTC. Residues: CASSFGGGPGGYTF.

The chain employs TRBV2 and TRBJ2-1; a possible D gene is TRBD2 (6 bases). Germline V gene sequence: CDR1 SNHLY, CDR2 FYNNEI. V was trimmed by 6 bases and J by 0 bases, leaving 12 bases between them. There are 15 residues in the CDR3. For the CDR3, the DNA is TGTGCCAGCAGAGGGGTAGCGGACTCCTACAATGAGCAGTTCTTC. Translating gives CASRGVADSYNEQFF.

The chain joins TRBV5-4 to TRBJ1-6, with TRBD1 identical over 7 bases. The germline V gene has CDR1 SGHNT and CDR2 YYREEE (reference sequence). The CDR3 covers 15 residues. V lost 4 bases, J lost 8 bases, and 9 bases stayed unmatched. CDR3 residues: CASSLKSTGDSPLHF. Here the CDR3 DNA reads TGTGCCAGCAGCCTGAAATCTACAGGGGATTCACCCCTCCACTTT.

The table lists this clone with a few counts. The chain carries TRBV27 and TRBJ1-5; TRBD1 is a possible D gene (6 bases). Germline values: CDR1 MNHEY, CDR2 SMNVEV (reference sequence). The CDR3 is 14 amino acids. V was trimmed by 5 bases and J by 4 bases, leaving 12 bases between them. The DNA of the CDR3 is TGTGCCAGCAGTGAACTCCAGGGGAATCAGCCCCAGCATTTT. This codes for CASSELQGNQPQHF.

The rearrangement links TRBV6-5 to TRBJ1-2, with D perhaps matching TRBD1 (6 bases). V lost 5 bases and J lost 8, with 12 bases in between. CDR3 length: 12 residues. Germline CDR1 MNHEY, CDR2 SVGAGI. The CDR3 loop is CASSQGRGGYTF. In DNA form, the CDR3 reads TGTGCCAGCAGTCAGGGGAGGGGCGGCTACACCTTC.

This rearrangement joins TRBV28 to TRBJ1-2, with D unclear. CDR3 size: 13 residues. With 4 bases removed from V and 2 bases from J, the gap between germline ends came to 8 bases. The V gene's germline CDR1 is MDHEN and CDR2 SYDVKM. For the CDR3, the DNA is TGTGCCAGCAGTTCTCCTCTAAACTATGGCTACACCTTC. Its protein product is CASSSPLNYGYTF.

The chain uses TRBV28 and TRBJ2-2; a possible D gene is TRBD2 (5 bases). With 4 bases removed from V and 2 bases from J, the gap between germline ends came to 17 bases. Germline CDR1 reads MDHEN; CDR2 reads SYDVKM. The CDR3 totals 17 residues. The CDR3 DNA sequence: TGTGCCAGCAGTTGGGATTCGGTGGGAGAAAACACCGGGGAGCTGTTTTTT. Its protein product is CASSWDSVGENTGELFF.

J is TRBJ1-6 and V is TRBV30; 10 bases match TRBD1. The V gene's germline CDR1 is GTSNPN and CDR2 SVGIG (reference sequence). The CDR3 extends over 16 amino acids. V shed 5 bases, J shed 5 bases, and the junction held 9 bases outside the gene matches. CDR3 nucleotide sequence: TGTGCCTGGCGCGACAGGGACAGGGGAAATAATTCACCCCTCCACTTT. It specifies CAWRDRDRGNNSPLHF.

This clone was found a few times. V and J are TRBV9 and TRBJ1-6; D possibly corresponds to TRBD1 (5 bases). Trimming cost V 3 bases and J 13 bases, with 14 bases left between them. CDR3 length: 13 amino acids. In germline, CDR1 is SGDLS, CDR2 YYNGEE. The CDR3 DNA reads TGTGCCAGCAGCGGAACCAAGGGGATCCCCCTCCACTTT. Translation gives CASSGTKGIPLHF.

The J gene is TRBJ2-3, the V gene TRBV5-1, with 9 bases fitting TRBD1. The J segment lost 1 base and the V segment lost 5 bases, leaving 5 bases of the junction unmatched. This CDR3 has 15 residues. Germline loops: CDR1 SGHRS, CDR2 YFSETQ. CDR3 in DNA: TGCGCCAGCAGGAGCAGGACAGGGGGCACAGATACGCAGTATTTT. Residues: CASRSRTGGTDTQYF.

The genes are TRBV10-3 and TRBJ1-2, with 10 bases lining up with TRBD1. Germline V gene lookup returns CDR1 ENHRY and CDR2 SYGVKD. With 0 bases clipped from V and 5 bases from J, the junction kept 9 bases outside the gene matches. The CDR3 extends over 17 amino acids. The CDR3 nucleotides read TGTGCCATCAGTGAGTCGACCCGGGACAGGGGAACTTATGGCTACACCTTC. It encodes CAISESTRDRGTYGYTF.

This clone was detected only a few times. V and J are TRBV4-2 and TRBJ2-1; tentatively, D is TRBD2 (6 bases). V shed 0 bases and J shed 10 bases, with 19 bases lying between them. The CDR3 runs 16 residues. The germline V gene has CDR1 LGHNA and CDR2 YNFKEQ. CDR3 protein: CASSQEGSNGGTEQFF. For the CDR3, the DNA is TGTGCCAGCAGCCAAGAAGGATCTAATGGGGGGACGGAGCAGTTCTTC.

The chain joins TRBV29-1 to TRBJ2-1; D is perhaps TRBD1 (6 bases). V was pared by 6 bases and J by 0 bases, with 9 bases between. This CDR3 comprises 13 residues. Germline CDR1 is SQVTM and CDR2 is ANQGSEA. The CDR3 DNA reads TGCAGCGTCACAGGGAGCTCCTACAATGAGCAGTTCTTC. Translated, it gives CSVTGSSYNEQFF.